This paragraph reports one TCR beta chain. The sample originates from a study of blood T cell repertoires in COVID-19. The overall study: Samples of COVID-19 (acute and convalescent) were obtained from the United States, Italy and Spain. Sample material is recorded as cDNA or gDNA derived from T cells, B-cell-depleted T cells, or PBMCs.

V dropped 5 bases and J dropped 1 base, with 14 bases sitting between them. Per the germline V gene, CDR1 is MNHEY and CDR2 is SVGEGT. This CDR3 contains 15 residues. Original analysis: The assay estimated nucleated cells by amplifying reference gene primers. The protocol was immunoSEQ multiplex PCR, while the TCRdb copy is restricted to in-frame clones and leaves out a portion. From that table come the V and J calls and clone size; the DNA was used to work out D and trimming. Of 54,000 or so clones in the sample, roughly 88% were seen once. The sequencing sample was made of peripheral blood. This receptor was obtained from a woman older than 75 with acute or convalescent COVID-19. This chain links TRBV6-2 or TRBV6-3 with TRBJ1-2; D is unresolved. CDR3 loop: CASSPPSGFNYGYTF. The CDR3 DNA sequence: TGTGCCAGCAGTCCGCCGAGTGGTTTTAACTATGGCTACACCTTC.